The rows below give T cell receptor beta chains drawn from one sample of a study of cytotoxic CD8 clonotypes in ibrutinib-treated CLL. Assay: immunoSEQ multiplex PCR; the TCRdb copy retains only in-frame clones and omits some. The table lists around 20,000 clones, 81% of them singletons. Sequenced here: PBMCs, sampled before ibrutinib treatment. These receptors came from a human donor with chronic lymphocytic leukemia. Both conserved end residues are trimmed from each CDR3.

V gene | CDR3 length | CDR3 protein
TRBV5-4 | 14 | ASSQGVGDGSYEQY
TRBV19 | 13 | ASNRDHSGANVLT
TRBV19 | 12 | ASSRGQDPYEQY
TRBV27 | 14 | ASSFGTPSELIKLF
TRBV5-5 | 12 | ASSFRDNSDGYT
TRBV18 | 12 | ASSLDRGPYGYT
TRBV5-4 | 13 | ASSASGTVYEKLF
TRBV7-9 | 14 | ASSTNPGTGQETQY
TRBV19 | 15 | ASSPEGNRVAKNIQY
TRBV11-2 | 10 | ASSLVWGEQF
TRBV7-2 | 17 | ASSLDPRVAGATYNEQF
TRBV7-9 | 12 | ASSLDRAGQPQH
TRBV7-2 | 12 | ASSLGQGVYGYT
TRBV2 | 10 | ATSRSQETQY
TRBV6-6 | 12 | ASSLGQLNEKLF
TRBV7-1 | 13 | ASSREWGRDNEQF
TRBV9 | 15 | ASSANPGQPSTDTQY
TRBV7-2 | 12 | ASSQLAGRYEQY
TRBV4-3 | 14 | ASSQDQLAVNGELF
TRBV6-1 | 13 | ASSELGTGAYGYT
TRBV6-5 | 13 | ASSYSFQGAYEQY
TRBV7-2 | 12 | ASSLSRNTGELF
TRBV6-6 | 11 | ASRPPGTYEQY
TRBV4-1 | 12 | ASSQARGQYEQY
TRBV5-1 | 13 | ASSLFSGANEKLF
TRBV6-5 | 13 | ASSTWTGNTGELF
TRBV5-1 | 11 | ASTDRINYGYT
TRBV9 | 14 | ASSQATGVNTGELF
TRBV7-2 | 14 | ASSIRLGLNTGELF
TRBV7-9 | 13 | ASSLARAGDYEQY
TRBV5-5 | 12 | ASSGTGGSETQY